The 8 T cell receptor beta chains below all came from one sample that was sequenced in a study of persistence of HIV-infected CD4 T cells. No antigens are known for them. Sequencing used immunoSEQ version 4 in survey mode. Generated by immunoSEQ multiplex PCR, the TCRdb table keeps only in-frame clones and is missing some. This sample has around 47,000 clones, with roughly nine tenths found just once. This nonspecific control used anti-CD3/anti-CD28 bead stimulation of CD4+ T cells. Sorting selected CD4+ T cells upregulating both CD40 ligand and CD69. Sample: CD4+ T cells sorted from PBMCs after approximately 19-hour stimulation, taken from a patient who received antiretroviral therapy. Receptors were obtained from an adult man with HIV who was CMV-seropositive.

The CDR3 spells CASSKTGVNTEAFF. The CDR3 DNA sequence: TGTGCCAGTAGTAAGACAGGGGTGAACACTGAAGCTTTCTTT. The gene calls are TRBV19 and TRBJ1-1, with 8 bases fitting TRBD1. The CDR3 contains 14 residues. V lost 4 bases to trimming and J lost 0 bases; unmatched junction nucleotides: 1. The germline V gene has CDR1 LNHDA and CDR2 SQIVND (reference sequence).

This clone turned up a few times. The J gene is TRBJ2-3, the V gene TRBV2; 8 bases are shared with TRBD1. V lost 6 bases and J lost 2; bases outside the gene matches: 7. This CDR3 spans 15 amino acids. Germline V gene data show CDR1 as SNHLY and CDR2 as FYNNEI. CDR3 nucleotide sequence: TGTGCCAGCAGCGACCTGGGACAGGTCACAGATACGCAGTATTTT. Amino acid sequence: CASSDLGQVTDTQYF.

The rearrangement links TRBV7-8 to TRBJ2-6; 8 nucleotides line up with TRBD1. In germline, CDR1 is SGHVS, CDR2 FQNEAQ. The V gene end was trimmed by 5 bases and the J gene end by 0 bases; junction bases not matched to a gene: 9. This CDR3 is 18 amino acids long. This chain's CDR3 is CASSLLRDRSSGANVLTF. CDR3 DNA sequence: TGTGCCAGCAGCCTCCTTCGGGACAGGTCCTCTGGGGCCAACGTCCTGACTTTC.

V usage is TRBV10-3 and J usage is TRBJ2-3, with 7 nucleotides matching TRBD1. The CDR3 is made up of 14 amino acids. Germline values: CDR1 ENHRY, CDR2 SYGVKD. Trimming at V came to 2 bases and at J to 2 bases, leaving 1 base not matched to a gene. In DNA, the CDR3 is TGTGCCATCAGTGAGGACAGGGACACAGATACGCAGTATTTT. It codes for CAISEDRDTDTQYF.

The chain joins TRBV27 to TRBJ2-7; TRBD1 agrees at 12 bases. CDR3 length equals 14 residues. V shed 7 bases and J 4 bases; nucleotides not matched to a gene: 5. Germline V CDR1 and CDR2: MNHEY, SMNVEV (reference sequence). The CDR3 protein is CASTRDRGQYEQYF. The CDR3 bases are TGTGCCAGCACCCGGGACAGGGGGCAGTACGAGCAGTACTTC.

The chain has TRBV5-1 and TRBJ1-4; TRBD1 agrees at 8 bases. Looked up from germline, CDR1 is SGHRS and CDR2 is YFSETQ. The CDR3 has 14 residues. Trimming cost V 4 bases and J 7 bases; bases outside gene matches: 6. CDR3 bases: TGCGCCAGCAGCACTACAGGGGGACGTGAAAAACTGTTTTTT. This encodes CASSTTGGREKLFF. Using reference TRBV5-1 and TRBJ1-4 for the parts outside the CDR3, the full variable domain is KAGVTQTPRYLIKTRGQQVTLSCSPISGHRSVSWYQQTPGQGLQFLFEYFSETQRNKGNFPGRFSGRQFSNSRSEMNVSTLELGDSALYLCASSTTGGREKLFFGSGTQLSVL.

The chain couples TRBV2 to TRBJ2-1; the match to TRBD2 covers 13 bases. Germline loops: CDR1 SNHLY, CDR2 FYNNEI. J was trimmed by 4 bases and V by 6 bases; bases with no gene match: 9. The CDR3 has 17 amino acids. CDR3 DNA sequence: TGTGCCAGCAGCAAGGCGGAGACTAGCGGGGGGTACAATGAGCAGTTCTTC. It codes for CASSKAETSGGYNEQFF.

This chain links TRBV10-1 with TRBJ2-2; 7 bases are shared with TRBD1. There are 14 residues in the CDR3. Germline V gene lookup returns CDR1 WNHNN and CDR2 SYGVQD (reference sequence). The V and J ends lost 6 bases and 7 bases, in that order; junction bases with no gene match: 8. The CDR3 is CASRPDRDHGELFF. The CDR3 coding sequence is TGCGCCAGCAGACCCGACAGGGATCACGGGGAGCTGTTTTTT.